This T cell receptor beta chain was profiled in a study of blood T cell repertoires in COVID-19. Study overall: COVID-19 samples from acute and convalescent phases originated in the United States, Italy and Spain. PBMCs, B-cell-depleted T cells, or T cells provided the cDNA or gDNA that made up the material.

In the original workflow: Quantification of nucleated cells was approximated via reference gene primer amplification. Using immunoSEQ multiplex PCR, the repertoire was profiled, and TCRdb retains in-frame clones only, with some absent. The V and J calls and the clone size are those of that table, but D and trimming were determined from the DNA. The table lists about 180,000 clones, around 83% of them singletons, with 6.5% to 8.5% in the top ten. The Seattle site enrolled patients during active infection and followed them longitudinally. The specimen sequenced was peripheral blood. This clonotype was sampled from a woman aged 65 to 85 with COVID-19, enrolled during active disease.

The CDR3 DNA is TGTGCCAGCAGCTCATGGACTAGCGGGGGCTACAATGAGCAGTTCTTC. Translation: CASSSWTSGGYNEQFF. This chain joins TRBV7-8 and TRBJ2-1, with 13 bases lining up with TRBD2. CDR3 length: 16 amino acids. Germline values: CDR1 SGHVS, CDR2 FQNEAQ. Trimming at V came to 4 bases and at J to 3 bases, leaving 3 bases not matched to a gene.